One TCR beta chain is described in this entry. Germline assignment: CDR1 LNHDA and CDR2 SQIVND (reference sequence). The V gene lost 4 bases and the J gene lost 5 bases, with 15 bases spanning the gap. This CDR3 has 15 amino acids. This entry belongs to a study of blood T cell repertoires in COVID-19. Study-wide context: There were acute and convalescent COVID-19 samples, and they came from the United States, Italy and Spain. The cDNA or gDNA used as material had been derived from T cells, B-cell-depleted T cells, or PBMCs.

Some clones are missing from TCRdb's copy, which holds only in-frame ones; the method was immunoSEQ multiplex PCR. The sample lists over 45,000 clones; roughly 87% were seen once. This sequence originates from a man aged 40-55 years with COVID-19, enrolled during active disease. Sequenced sample: peripheral blood. The rearrangement links TRBV19 to TRBJ2-1; D gene ambiguous. The CDR3 loop is CASSRFGLPDNEQFF. The DNA of the CDR3 is TGTGCCAGTAGTAGGTTTGGGCTCCCAGACAATGAGCAGTTCTTC. Complete variable domain (other parts from reference TRBV19 and TRBJ2-1): DGGITQSPKYLFRKEGQNVTLSCEQNLNHDAMYWYRQDPGQGLRLIYYSQIVNDFQKGDIAEGYSVSREKKESFPLTVTSAQKNPTAFYLCASSRFGLPDNEQFFGPGTRLTVL.